The entry below describes one T cell receptor (beta chain). What it binds is not known. No sorting of T cells preceded isolation of total RNA from whole blood. Every TCR library consumed 3500 ng of total RNA. Reprocessing the 5' RACE reads, TCRdb reports a single entry for every CDR3 protein and omits DNA. The sample totals more than 350,000 distinct CDR3 sequences; its top ten clones hold around 2.4%. This record comes from a study of monozygotic twins with inflammatory bowel disease. Study findings and constraints: It was in IBD patients that TCRbeta diversity (inverse Simpson) was lower than in healthy co-twins. Other individuals had fewer clonotypes in common with IBD patients than with healthy twins, especially with disease activity.

The sequence was obtained from a human donor with ulcerative colitis or Crohn's disease, or a healthy co-twin of an affected twin (not recorded which). Sequencing input: blood.

This chain's CDR3 is CASSLYSRGVGHEQYF. This sequence joins TRBV28 and TRBJ2-7; checking the TCRdb D call of TRBD1 is not possible without DNA. The CDR3 covers 16 residues. Germline V gene sequence: CDR1 MDHEN, CDR2 SYDVKM.